This TCR beta chain was captured by sequencing in a study of monozygotic twins with inflammatory bowel disease. TCRdb re-called the 5' RACE reads and shows each CDR3 protein once, DNA omitted. Recorded for this sample: approximately 330,000 distinct CDR3 sequences. The CDR3 length is 15 residues. The chain recombines TRBV12-3 or TRBV12-4 with TRBJ2-5. The TCR comes from a human donor with ulcerative colitis or Crohn's disease, or a healthy co-twin of an affected twin (not recorded which). The specimen sequenced was blood. The CDR3 spells CASSSARTYQETQYF.